The next 23 T cell receptor beta chains were all read from a single sample in a study of lymphopenia after photon versus proton radiotherapy. Measured with immunoSEQ multiplex PCR; TCRdb has only the in-frame clones, and not every one. Of about 68,000 clones listed, approximately 91% are singletons. The source material was peripheral blood, sampled from a patient treated with photon-based radiotherapy. These receptor sequences come from a woman in her seventies with pancreatic cancer.

The J gene is TRBJ1-5, the V gene TRBV16, with 7 bases that match TRBD1. With V trimmed by 2 bases and J by 5 bases, 6 bases remained unmatched. The CDR3 extends over 15 amino acids. Germline lookup yields CDR1 KGHSY and CDR2 FQNENV. For the CDR3, the DNA is TGTGCCAGCAGCCAAGTGGACAGGTCCGATCAGCCCCAGCATTTT. It is translated as CASSQVDRSDQPQHF.

This clone has only a few counts. The chain uses TRBV7-9 and TRBJ2-7; 7 positions agree with TRBD1. After removal of 5 bases from V and 2 bases from J, the junction contained 3 bases not matched to a gene. Germline assignment: CDR1 SEHNR and CDR2 FQNEAQ (reference sequence). The CDR3 totals 13 residues. The CDR3 is CASSRQGPYEQYF. The CDR3 DNA reads TGTGCCAGCAGCCGACAGGGACCCTACGAGCAGTACTTC.

The rearrangement joins TRBV5-1 to TRBJ1-1; no reliable D call. The germline gives CDR1 SGHRS, CDR2 YFSETQ. The CDR3 runs 14 residues. Trimming pared 0 bases from V and 1 base from J, leaving 7 bases between. The chain's CDR3 is CASSLAVANTEAFF. CDR3 nucleotide sequence: TGCGCCAGCAGCTTGGCAGTAGCGAACACTGAAGCTTTCTTT.

This chain uses TRBV14 with TRBJ2-1, with TRBD2 identical over 12 bases. The junction had 17 bases not matched to a gene; V was cut back by 4 bases and J by 4 bases. This CDR3 is 20 amino acids long. Germline-derived CDR1 and CDR2 are SGHDN and FVKESK. The CDR3 reads CASSPGERASGRAWYNEQFF. The CDR3 nucleotides read TGTGCCAGCAGCCCAGGGGAGCGGGCTAGCGGGAGGGCCTGGTACAATGAGCAGTTCTTC.

The chain employs TRBV5-1 and TRBJ2-3, with D perhaps matching TRBD1 (6 bases). The CDR3 extends over 14 amino acids. The germline CDR1 and CDR2 sequences are SGHRS and YFSETQ. Trimming stripped 4 bases from V and 3 bases from J, with 12 bases between. Written as DNA, the CDR3 is TGCGCCAGCAGCCCCGGGACATTGACAGATACGCAGTATTTT. This codes for CASSPGTLTDTQYF.

This clone has only a few counts. The chain links TRBV29-1 to TRBJ1-2; D call uncertain. V was trimmed by 5 bases and J by 9 bases, leaving 28 bases between them. This CDR3 has 16 amino acids. Germline V gives CDR1 SQVTM, CDR2 ANQGSEA. CDR3 in amino acids: CSVLPYQDGEPDRYTF. DNA for the CDR3: TGCAGCGTTCTGCCTTACCAGGACGGTGAGCCCGATCGCTACACCTTC.

V is TRBV15 and J is TRBJ2-1; 16 bases agree with TRBD2. Losses at the gene ends were 3 bases for V and 7 bases for J; bases not matched to a gene: 21. Germline CDR1 reads LNHNV; CDR2 reads YYDKDF (reference sequence). CDR3 length: 22 residues. The CDR3 sequence: CATSRGEGGTSGRAISGNEQFF. The DNA of the CDR3 is TGTGCCACCAGCAGGGGGGAAGGAGGGACTAGCGGGAGGGCCATAAGCGGGAATGAGCAGTTCTTC. The full variable domain, with the rest looked up from reference TRBV15 and TRBJ2-1, is DAMVIQNPRYQVTQFGKPVTLSCSQTLNHNVMYWYQQKSSQAPKLLFHYYDKDFNNEADTPDNFQSRRPNTSFCFLDIRSPGLGDTAMYLCATSRGEGGTSGRAISGNEQFFGPGTRLTVL.

The CDR3 nucleotides read TGCGCCAGCAAATTGGACCCTAGCGGTTCCTACGAGCAGTACTTC. It encodes CASKLDPSGSYEQYF. V and J are TRBV5-1 and TRBJ2-7; 7 bases fit TRBD2. The CDR3 contains 15 residues. Germline trimming cut 6 bases from V and 1 base from J; bases unmatched to any gene: 10. Germline V gene lookup returns CDR1 SGHRS and CDR2 YFSETQ.

The CDR3 DNA reads as TGTGCCAGCAGCCCACAGGGGATTTCCTACAATGAGCAGTTCTTC. It codes for CASSPQGISYNEQFF. The rearrangement joins TRBV7-3 to TRBJ2-1, with 7 bases aligning to TRBD1. The germline CDR1 and CDR2 sequences are SGHTA and FQGTGA. After removal of 5 bases from V and 1 base from J, the junction contained 5 bases not matched to a gene. The CDR3 runs 15 residues. Drawing the rest from reference TRBV7-3 and TRBJ2-1, the complete variable domain is GAGVSQTPSNKVTEKGKYVELRCDPISGHTALYWYRQSLGQGPEFLIYFQGTGAADDSGLPNDRFFAVRPEGSVSTLKIQRTERGDSAVYLCASSPQGISYNEQFFGPGTRLTVL.

This chain uses TRBV7-2 with TRBJ2-7, with D unclear. V was cut by 1 base and J by 6 bases, with 10 bases left in between. The CDR3 has 13 residues. Germline assignment: CDR1 SGHTA and CDR2 FQGNSA. CDR3 sequence reads: CASSLEQYSEQYF. The CDR3 nucleotides are TGTGCCAGCAGCTTAGAGCAGTACTCCGAGCAGTACTTC.

V gene TRBV29-1 combines with J gene TRBJ2-7; D may match TRBD1 or TRBD2 (5 bases each). Trimming stripped 2 bases from V and 10 bases from J, with 18 bases between. The length of the CDR3 is 13 residues. The germline V gene encodes CDR1 SQVTM and CDR2 ANQGSEA. The CDR3 loop reads CSVEWDGTFFQYF. For the CDR3, the DNA is TGCAGCGTTGAATGGGACGGGACGTTCTTTCAGTACTTC.

The rearrangement links TRBV5-4 to TRBJ2-5, with D hard to call. The CDR3 loop spans 14 amino acids. V lost 3 bases and J 5 bases, leaving 14 bases between the germline ends. Germline values: CDR1 SGHNT, CDR2 YYREEE (reference sequence). The CDR3 region is CASSYDGLGETQYF. The CDR3 DNA follows: TGTGCCAGCAGCTATGACGGGTTGGGGGAGACCCAGTACTTC. Combining the CDR3 with reference TRBV5-4 and TRBJ2-5 gives the whole variable domain ETGVTQSPTHLIKTRGQQVTLRCSSQSGHNTVSWYQQALGQGPQFIFQYYREEENGRGNFPPRFSGLQFPNYSSELNVNALELDDSALYLCASSYDGLGETQYFGPGTRLLVL.

The J gene is TRBJ2-1, the V gene TRBV19; TRBD2 aligns across 8 bases. The germline gives CDR1 LNHDA, CDR2 SQIVND (reference sequence). The CDR3 has 15 residues. With V trimmed by 3 bases and J by 4 bases, 5 bases remained unmatched. CDR3 in DNA: TGTGCCAGTAGTATCGCTAGCGGGCCTTACAATGAGCAGTTCTTC. Protein sequence: CASSIASGPYNEQFF.

The V gene is TRBV6-1, the J gene TRBJ1-2; D perhaps matches TRBD1 (6 bases). Trimming took 6 bases from V and 4 from J, leaving 15 bases between them. CDR3 length: 14 residues. Germline assignment: CDR1 MNHNS and CDR2 SASEGT. The CDR3 spells CASRTGSLGYGYTF. The CDR3 nucleotides are TGTGCCAGCAGAACAGGGAGTCTGGGCTATGGCTACACCTTC.

The chain employs TRBV5-4 and TRBJ1-5; no clear D. Trimming took 4 bases from V and 5 from J, leaving 10 bases between them. The CDR3 totals 13 residues. CDR1 and CDR2 (germline): SGHNT, YYREEE (reference sequence). The CDR3 DNA sequence: TGTGCCAGCAGCCCCGGTAGGCATCAGCCCCAGCATTTT. Its translation is CASSPGRHQPQHF.

This chain connects TRBV19 to TRBJ1-5; tentative D call: TRBD1 (6 bases). CDR1 is LNHDA and CDR2 is SQIVND in the germline V gene (reference sequence). CDR3 size: 16 residues. V lost 4 bases, J lost 0 bases, and 13 bases lay in between. CDR3 region: CASSSTRGHSNQPQHF. In nucleotides, the CDR3 is TGTGCCAGTAGTAGCACCCGGGGACATAGCAATCAGCCCCAGCATTTT.

This chain uses TRBV28 with TRBJ2-1, with 8 bases aligning to TRBD2. The CDR3 spans 16 residues. CDR1 and CDR2 (germline): MDHEN, SYDVKM. The junction had 11 bases not matched to a gene; V was cut back by 6 bases and J by 4 bases. The CDR3 DNA follows: TGTGCCAGCAGCCACCCCCGGGAGGGGGTTTACAATGAGCAGTTCTTC. Amino acid sequence: CASSHPREGVYNEQFF.

This chain connects TRBV19 to TRBJ1-5; D ambiguous. CDR3 size: 15 residues. V lost 7 bases and J lost 6, with 19 bases in between. Germline V CDR1 and CDR2: LNHDA, SQIVND (reference sequence). The CDR3 DNA is TGTGCCAGTAAGGCTACCGGGTCGGAACTTCAGCCCCAGCATTTT. This gives the protein CASKATGSELQPQHF.

The J gene is TRBJ1-4, the V gene TRBV18; 7 bases map to TRBD1. The CDR3 has 16 amino acids. Trimming cost V 4 bases and J 5 bases; bases outside gene matches: 10. The germline V gene encodes CDR1 KGHSH and CDR2 LQKENI. CDR3 loop: CASSRLLGQANEKLFF. CDR3 DNA sequence: TGTGCCAGCTCACGACTACTCGGACAGGCGAATGAAAAACTGTTTTTT.

The chain recombines TRBV15 with TRBJ2-1, with TRBD2 identical over 9 bases. Germline-derived CDR1 and CDR2 are LNHNV and YYDKDF (reference sequence). After removal of 1 base from V and 5 bases from J, the junction contained 3 bases not matched to a gene. This CDR3 contains 15 residues. The CDR3 DNA reads as TGTGCCACCAGCAGAGTCAGCGGGGGGAACAATGAGCAGTTCTTC. The encoded protein is CATSRVSGGNNEQFF.

This chain links TRBV7-3 with TRBJ2-3; the match to TRBD2 covers 7 bases. Germline CDR1 reads SGHTA; CDR2 reads FQGTGA. This CDR3 is 15 amino acids long. With 5 bases clipped from V and 3 bases from J, the junction kept 8 bases outside the gene matches. The CDR3 sequence: CASSPGRGTTDTQYF. The DNA of the CDR3 is TGTGCCAGCAGCCCGGGGCGGGGGACTACAGATACGCAGTATTTT.

The chain is built from TRBV11-2 and TRBJ2-1; no reliable D call. CDR3 length equals 12 residues. Germline V gives CDR1 SGHAT, CDR2 FQNNGV. V gave up 3 bases and J gave up 3 bases, with 3 bases separating them. CDR3 sequence reads: CASSFDYNEQFF. CDR3 nucleotides: TGTGCCAGCAGCTTTGACTACAATGAGCAGTTCTTC.

The chain is built from TRBV2 and TRBJ1-3; tentative D call: TRBD1 (5 bases). V dropped 2 bases and J dropped 2 bases, with 7 bases sitting between them. Germline assignment: CDR1 SNHLY and CDR2 FYNNEI. The CDR3 runs to 14 residues. CDR3 region: CASSEQGAGNTIYF. CDR3 coding DNA: TGTGCCAGCAGTGAACAGGGCGCTGGAAACACCATATATTTT.